A selection of T cell receptor beta chains follows, all from one sample in a study of T cell responses to AZD1222 COVID-19 vaccine. Profiling relied on immunoSEQ multiplex PCR, and the TCRdb table lists in-frame clones only, not all of them. This table holds 150,000 or so clones, 70% to 90% found once. The sequences come from peripheral blood, collected on day 0 of MenACWY control vaccination. These receptors all come from an adult in good health. Each CDR3 is given with its conserved first and last residue. A D gene is named only where the DNA matches it firmly. The size of a clone is reported for some rows only, either as once, few or many, or as a class for expanded clones.

d_call	v_call	clone_size	j_call	cdr3_nt	cdr3_aa
TRBD1	TRBV5-1	NA	TRBJ1-4	TGCGCCAGCAGCTTAACCAGGGGGGATGAAAAACTGTTTTTT	CASSLTRGDEKLFF
TRBD1	TRBV24-1	NA	TRBJ2-2	TGTGCCACCAGTCGCACAGGGGCTACCGGGGAGCTGTTTTTT	CATSRTGATGELFF
TRBD1	TRBV11-3	NA	TRBJ1-1	TGTGCCAGCAGCTTGGGGACAGGGATGAACACTGAAGCTTTCTTT	CASSLGTGMNTEAFF
NA	TRBV6-5	NA	TRBJ1-1	TGTGCCAGCAGTTACCGGGAACTGAGGACCACTGAAGCTTTCTTT	CASSYRELRTTEAFF
NA	TRBV10-3	NA	TRBJ1-2	TGTGCCACCCATACAGGAGGATATGGCTACACCTTC	CATHTGGYGYTF
NA	TRBV14	NA	TRBJ1-2	TGTGCCAGCAGTATTTATCGGGACAATTCTAACTATGGCTACACCTTC	CASSIYRDNSNYGYTF
NA	TRBV18	NA	TRBJ1-1	TGTGCCAGCTCACCCGGGCGGTCGGAAGCTTTCTTT	CASSPGRSEAFF
NA	TRBV11-3	NA	TRBJ2-1	TGTGCCAGCAGCCCCCGAGGGAGCGCCCGGGGTAATAATGAGCAGTTCTTC	CASSPRGSARGNNEQFF
NA	TRBV6-1	NA	TRBJ1-1	TGTGCCAGCAGTGCGTCTTCGGGGGGTCTGGGCACTGAAGCTTTCTTT	CASSASSGGLGTEAFF
TRBD1	TRBV19	NA	TRBJ1-4	TGTGCCAGTAGTTCTACAGGGGGCCGCGAAAAACTGTTTTTT	CASSSTGGREKLFF
NA	TRBV10-3	once	TRBJ2-1	TGTGCCATCAAGGGTCGGGTAGCATCCTACAATGAGCAGTTCTTC	CAIKGRVASYNEQFF
TRBD1	TRBV28	NA	TRBJ1-1	TGTGCCAGCAGATTTACAGGGGGCCGCACTGAAGCTTTCTTT	CASRFTGGRTEAFF
TRBD1	TRBV5-6	NA	TRBJ2-7	TGTGCCAGCAGCTTGGAAAAGGTTTGGGACAGGACCTACGAGCAGTACTTC	CASSLEKVWDRTYEQYF
NA	TRBV27	NA	TRBJ1-2	TGTGCCAGCAGTTCGGAACCCAACTATGGCTACACCTTC	CASSSEPNYGYTF
NA	TRBV3-1/TRBV3-2	NA	TRBJ1-1	TGTGCCAGCAGCCATTGGGGGGCTCCCACTGAAGCTTTCTTT	CASSHWGAPTEAFF
TRBD2	TRBV5-4	once	TRBJ2-1	TGTGCCAGCAGCTTGGCCGGGACTAGCGGGACCCTGGCGCAGTTCTTC	CASSLAGTSGTLAQFF
TRBD1	TRBV29-1	NA	TRBJ1-2	TGCAGCGCTATGGACAGGCTGGACTATGGCTACACCTTC	CSAMDRLDYGYTF
TRBD1	TRBV29-1	NA	TRBJ2-2	TGCAGCGTCTGGACAGGGGGCCCCGGGGAGCTGTTTTTT	CSVWTGGPGELFF
NA	TRBV28	NA	TRBJ1-5	TGTGCCAGCAGTCTTACCGGGGCCAGTCAGCCCCAGCATTTT	CASSLTGASQPQHF
NA	TRBV2	NA	TRBJ2-2	TGTGCCAGCAAACAGGGCTCGAACACCGGGGAGCTGTTTTTT	CASKQGSNTGELFF
TRBD1	TRBV4-1	NA	TRBJ1-2	TGCGCCCGCAGCCGAAACCCCCCGACAGGGAGGGATGGCTACACCTTC	CARSRNPPTGRDGYTF
TRBD2	TRBV19	NA	TRBJ2-1	TGTGCCAGTAGTACCCGACTAGCGGAGGGGGCCTACAATGAGCAGTTCTTC	CASSTRLAEGAYNEQFF
NA	TRBV18	NA	TRBJ1-1	TGTGCCAGCTCACCCCCAAAGGGCACGATTGGCACTGAAGCTTTCTTT	CASSPPKGTIGTEAFF
TRBD1	TRBV10-3	NA	TRBJ2-3	TGTGCCATCAGAGAGACAGGGAGTGTGACAGATACGCAGTATTTT	CAIRETGSVTDTQYF
NA	TRBV7-3	NA	TRBJ2-3	TGTGCCAGCAGCCAGGGAGTTCCGACAGATACGCAGTATTTT	CASSQGVPTDTQYF
NA	TRBV19	NA	TRBJ1-1	TGTGCCAGTAGTCCAGGCCCCGTATTAAAAGCTTTCTTT	CASSPGPVLKAFF
NA	TRBV6-2/TRBV6-3	NA	TRBJ1-5	TGTGCCAGCAGTTACGACAGCCTCAATCAGCCCCAGCATTTT	CASSYDSLNQPQHF
TRBD2	TRBV6-4	NA	TRBJ2-3	TGTGCCAGCAGGACTAGCGGGAGGTCAGATACGCAGTATTTT	CASRTSGRSDTQYF
NA	TRBV5-1	once	TRBJ1-1	TGCGCCAGCGTTTTAGATCAGGGCGCTGAAGCTTTCTTT	CASVLDQGAEAFF
TRBD2	TRBV19	NA	TRBJ2-1	TGTGCCAGTAGAGGACTAGGGTACAATGAGCAGTTCTTC	CASRGLGYNEQFF
NA	TRBV6-1	NA	TRBJ2-3	TGTGCCAGCAGTGAAGCGCTACGCGGGACGAGGGATACGCAGTATTTT	CASSEALRGTRDTQYF
NA	TRBV18	NA	TRBJ1-1	TGTGCCAGCTCACAGACACGGGGCACTGAAGCTTTCTTT	CASSQTRGTEAFF
TRBD1	TRBV29-1	NA	TRBJ1-1	TGCAGCGTATACGGACAGGTCCTCACTGAAGCTTTCTTT	CSVYGQVLTEAFF
TRBD2	TRBV7-2	NA	TRBJ2-5	TGTGCCAGCAGCCGGGGGGGCGAAGAGACCCAGTACTTC	CASSRGGEETQYF
NA	TRBV14	NA	TRBJ2-3	TGTGCCAGCAGCCAAGAGGTCAGGGGTGCCACTGGAGATACGCAGTATTTT	CASSQEVRGATGDTQYF
TRBD1	TRBV11-2	once	TRBJ2-7	TGTGCCAGCAGCTCAATCAAAGACCTAATCGGGACAGGGGTCTACGAGCAGTACTTC	CASSSIKDLIGTGVYEQYF
TRBD1	TRBV7-2	NA	TRBJ2-2	TGTGCCAGCAGCTTAAGGAGACAGGGGTCGTACACCGGGGAGCTGTTTTTT	CASSLRRQGSYTGELFF
NA	TRBV2	NA	TRBJ1-2	TGTGCCACCGATAGACAGCCCTATGGCTACACCTTC	CATDRQPYGYTF
NA	TRBV11-2	NA	TRBJ1-1	TGTGCCAGCAGCCTACTCACTGAAGCTTTCTTT	CASSLLTEAFF
TRBD1	TRBV6-5	NA	TRBJ2-5	TGTGCCAGCAGTCCGGGGACAGGCCTTCAAGAGACCCAGTACTTC	CASSPGTGLQETQYF
NA	TRBV5-1	NA	TRBJ2-7	TGCGCCAGCAGGGACTTCAGGGAAATATACGAGCAGTACTTC	CASRDFREIYEQYF
TRBD2	TRBV5-1	NA	TRBJ2-3	TGCGCCAGCAGCTTGGAACAGCGGGGGCCCACAGATACGCAGTATTTT	CASSLEQRGPTDTQYF
NA	TRBV6-5	NA	TRBJ1-1	TGTGCCAGCAGTTACTCGAAAATTAACACTGAAGCTTTCTTT	CASSYSKINTEAFF
NA	TRBV29-1	NA	TRBJ1-2	TGCAGCGCCCGGGACACCTATGGCTACACCTTC	CSARDTYGYTF
NA	TRBV5-6	NA	TRBJ2-1	TGTGCCAGCAGCTTGACAGGGAATTCCTACAATGAGCAGTTCTTC	CASSLTGNSYNEQFF
TRBD1	TRBV19	once	TRBJ2-4	TGTGCCAGTAGTATTCGTGACAGGGGGCAAAACATTCAGTACTTC	CASSIRDRGQNIQYF
TRBD1	TRBV27	NA	TRBJ1-2	TGTGCCAGCAGGCGTACAGGGGTAGGTCACTATGGCTACACCTTC	CASRRTGVGHYGYTF
NA	TRBV29-1	NA	TRBJ1-1	TGCAGCGTTGTCCGCACTGAAGCTTTCTTT	CSVVRTEAFF
TRBD1	TRBV5-1	NA	TRBJ2-2	TGCGCCAGCAAGGACAGGGATGACACCGGGGAGCTGTTTTTT	CASKDRDDTGELFF
NA	TRBV9	NA	TRBJ1-3	TGTGCCAGCAGCGTAGATTGGGACTCCCGGAGCTCTGGAAACACCATATATTTT	CASSVDWDSRSSGNTIYF
NA	TRBV6-2/TRBV6-3	NA	TRBJ2-5	TGTGCCAGCAGTCAAGGACTCAACGCGGGGACCCAGTACTTC	CASSQGLNAGTQYF
NA	TRBV5-1	NA	TRBJ2-5	TGCGCCAGCAGCGAGGACGGACTGTACCAAGAGACCCAGTACTTC	CASSEDGLYQETQYF
NA	TRBV7-9	NA	TRBJ1-2	TGTGCCAGCAGCTTAAGGCGGACTGTAACCGCTAACTATGGCTACACCTTC	CASSLRRTVTANYGYTF
TRBD1	TRBV7-2	NA	TRBJ1-3	TGTGCCAGCAGCTTAGACAGGGGGCTAGGAAACACCATATATTTT	CASSLDRGLGNTIYF
TRBD1	TRBV27	NA	TRBJ1-6	TGTGCCAGCAGTCAGGGGGGGGAAAATTCACCCCTCCACTTT	CASSQGGENSPLHF
NA	TRBV29-1	NA	TRBJ1-3	TGCAGCGTTGAAGAAATCTCTGGAAACACCATATATTTT	CSVEEISGNTIYF
NA	TRBV6-1	few	TRBJ1-4	TGTGCCAGCAGTGACAGGGACTTTGGAAATGAAAAACTGTTTTTT	CASSDRDFGNEKLFF
TRBD2	TRBV15	NA	TRBJ2-5	TGTGCCACCAGCCCGGGACTAGCGGGGGGGCAAGAGACCCAGTACTTC	CATSPGLAGGQETQYF
NA	TRBV30	NA	TRBJ2-7	TGTGCCTGGAGTCTATGGACCGGAGACGAGCAGTACTTC	CAWSLWTGDEQYF